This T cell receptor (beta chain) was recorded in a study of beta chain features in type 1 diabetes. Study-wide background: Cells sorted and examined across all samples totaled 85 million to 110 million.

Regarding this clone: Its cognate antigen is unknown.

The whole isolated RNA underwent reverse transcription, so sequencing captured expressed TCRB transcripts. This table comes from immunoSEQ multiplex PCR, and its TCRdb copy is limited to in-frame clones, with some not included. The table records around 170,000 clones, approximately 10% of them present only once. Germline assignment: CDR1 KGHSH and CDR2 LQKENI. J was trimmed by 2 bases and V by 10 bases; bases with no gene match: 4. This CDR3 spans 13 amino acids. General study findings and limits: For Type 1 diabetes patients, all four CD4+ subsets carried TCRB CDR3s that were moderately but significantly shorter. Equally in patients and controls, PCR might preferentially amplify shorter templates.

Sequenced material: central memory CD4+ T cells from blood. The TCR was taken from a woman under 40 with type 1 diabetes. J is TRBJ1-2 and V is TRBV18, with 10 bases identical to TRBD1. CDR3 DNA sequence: TGTGCCACCATGGGACAGGGGAACTATGGCTACACCTTC. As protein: CATMGQGNYGYTF.